This entry is about one TCR beta chain. Given a much more abundant clone one base away, this may be a read error. V was shortened by 4 bases and J by 9 bases, with 15 bases between the two germline ends. The CDR3 sequence is 13 residues long. The germline V gene encodes CDR1 LGHNA and CDR2 YSLEER. This record comes from a study of blood T cells in healthy people across ages. Then a second PCR, running roughly 7 to 11 cycles, was carried out with a sample-barcoded 5' primer and a J-beta primer mix. In TCRdb, the 5' RACE reads were re-called with MiXCR into one record per CDR3 protein. The sample contains some 790,000 distinct CDR3 sequences, under 30% of which appear only once.

This clonotype originated in a woman at least 80 years old in good health. The gene calls are TRBV4-3 and TRBJ1-1; D is uncertain. Sequencing was performed on blood. The CDR3 nucleotides read TGCGCCAGCAGCCGTACCCTACAGCGACAAGCTTTCTTT. This codes for CASSRTLQRQAFF.